The 17 T cell receptor beta chains below all came from one sample that was sequenced in a study of beta chain features in type 1 diabetes. Study results and caveats: The study found moderately but significantly shorter TCRB CDR3s in all four CD4+ subsets of Type 1 diabetes patients.

These receptors' antigens are unknown. The isolated RNA, all of it, was reverse transcribed, so expressed TCRB transcripts were what got sequenced. The protocol was immunoSEQ multiplex PCR, while the TCRdb copy is restricted to in-frame clones and leaves out a portion. This table has about 160,000 clones, about 9% appearing once. What was sequenced was central memory CD4+ T cells from blood. These receptor sequences come from a woman aged 25-40 years with type 1 diabetes.

The chain recombines TRBV29-1 with TRBJ1-2, with 10 bases that match TRBD1. Germline V gene sequence: CDR1 SQVTM, CDR2 ANQGSEA. CDR3 length equals 17 residues. Trimming cost V 3 bases and J 3 bases; bases outside gene matches: 13. Written as DNA, the CDR3 is TGCAGCGTTGAGGGTGTGAGGGACAGGGGAAAAGACTATGGCTACACCTTC. This translates into CSVEGVRDRGKDYGYTF.

This clone was seen more than once but under ten times. The chain has TRBV4-1 and TRBJ2-1; 7 nucleotides match TRBD2. Per germline, CDR1 MGHRA and CDR2 YSYEKL. The CDR3 spans 17 residues. V lost 3 bases to trimming and J lost 3 bases; unmatched junction nucleotides: 11. The CDR3 sequence: CASSQSGSSGRYNEQFF. The CDR3 DNA sequence: TGCGCCAGCAGCCAGTCCGGGTCTAGCGGACGCTACAATGAGCAGTTCTTC.

This clone turned up a few times. The chain is built from TRBV6-5 and TRBJ1-1; D gene uncertain. The CDR3 is made up of 14 amino acids. Trimming pared 4 bases from V and 0 bases from J, leaving 9 bases between. The germline gives CDR1 MNHEY, CDR2 SVGAGI. CDR3: CASSSSGVNTEAFF. The CDR3 DNA reads as TGTGCCAGCAGTTCCTCCGGGGTGAACACTGAAGCTTTCTTT.

This clone has more than one count but fewer than ten. The chain recombines TRBV29-1 with TRBJ2-1; D possibly corresponds to TRBD2 (5 bases). Looked up from germline, CDR1 is SQVTM and CDR2 is ANQGSEA. V lost 6 bases and J lost 8, with 11 bases in between. The CDR3 totals 11 residues. CDR3 sequence: CSVSRVYEQFF. CDR3 DNA sequence: TGCAGCGTATCGCGGGTGTATGAGCAGTTCTTC.

This chain joins TRBV10-3 and TRBJ2-1; no definite D call. Germline CDR1 ENHRY, CDR2 SYGVKD. Trimming shortened V by 5 bases and J by 5 bases, and 13 bases separated the two germline ends. The CDR3 runs 14 residues. CDR3 in amino acids: CAISTTTVDNEQFF. CDR3 coding DNA: TGTGCCATCAGTACCACCACAGTGGACAATGAGCAGTTCTTC.

This clone was counted only a few times. The chain carries TRBV9 and TRBJ2-3; D might be TRBD2 (6 bases). CDR1 is SGDLS, CDR2 YYNGEE, per germline. The CDR3 spans 14 residues. V lost 2 bases and J lost 7, with 14 bases in between. For the CDR3, the DNA is TGTGCCAGCAGCGTGGGGACTCCCGAAAATACGCAGTATTTT. This translates into CASSVGTPENTQYF.

This clone was observed a handful of times. The chain is built from TRBV28 and TRBJ1-3; D uncertain. This CDR3 is 15 amino acids long. Germline loops: CDR1 MDHEN, CDR2 SYDVKM. V shed 5 bases and J shed 0 bases, with 11 bases lying between them. CDR3 in DNA: TGTGCCAGCAGTCAGACATCCTTCTCTGGAAACACCATATATTTT. Its protein product is CASSQTSFSGNTIYF.

The gene calls are TRBV30 and TRBJ2-5, with TRBD2 identical over 10 bases. Germline loops: CDR1 GTSNPN, CDR2 SVGIG (reference sequence). The CDR3 consists of 15 residues. V shed 1 base, J shed 5 bases, and the junction held 7 bases outside the gene matches. CDR3: CAWSESGRAYETQYF. The CDR3 bases are TGTGCCTGGAGTGAAAGCGGGAGGGCCTATGAGACCCAGTACTTC.

The rearrangement uses TRBV2 and TRBJ2-2, with a tentative D call TRBD2 (5 bases). From germline, CDR1 is SNHLY and CDR2 FYNNEI. The CDR3 is 13 residues long. The germline V and J ends were trimmed by 5 bases and 7 bases, with 11 bases remaining between them. CDR3 loop: CASSPGVDGELFF. Here the CDR3 DNA reads TGTGCCAGCAGTCCCGGGGTGGACGGGGAGCTGTTTTTT.

V is TRBV19 and J is TRBJ1-2, with 7 bases identical to TRBD1. The CDR3 sequence is 12 residues long. In germline, CDR1 is LNHDA, CDR2 SQIVND (reference sequence). The ends lost 5 bases at V and 12 bases at J; junction bases unmatched: 9. The CDR3 DNA sequence: TGTGCCAGTAGTCTCAACAGGGGCCAAGACACCTTC. Its translation: CASSLNRGQDTF.

The chain links TRBV6-1 to TRBJ2-7, with 9 bases fitting TRBD2. CDR3 size: 15 residues. V gave up 4 bases and J gave up 0 bases; unmatched junction bases: 4. Per the germline V gene, CDR1 is MNHNS and CDR2 is SASEGT. The DNA for the CDR3 is TGTGCCAGCAGTGGCGGGAGGGCCTACTCCTACGAGCAGTACTTC. The encoded protein is CASSGGRAYSYEQYF.

V is TRBV5-1 and J is TRBJ2-5; tentatively, D is TRBD1 (6 bases). Germline CDR1 and CDR2: SGHRS and YFSETQ. V lost 0 bases to trimming and J lost 4 bases, with 13 bases between them. The CDR3 length is 15 residues. The CDR3 region has the DNA TGCGCCAGCAGCTTGGAGGGGGACGGGCCAGAGACCCAGTACTTC. Its protein is CASSLEGDGPETQYF.

The chain uses TRBV4-1 and TRBJ1-2, with D possibly matching TRBD1 (6 bases). The CDR3 has 14 amino acids. V gave up 1 base and J gave up 4 bases, with 10 bases separating them. Germline V gene data show CDR1 as MGHRA and CDR2 as YSYEKL. The CDR3 sequence is CASSQGDTLYGYTF. CDR3 sequence (DNA): TGCGCCAGCAGCCAAGGGGACACCCTCTATGGCTACACCTTC.

The sample holds a few counts of this clone. One end of the junction is discordant with germline, which a read error may explain. The chain recombines TRBV10-3 with TRBJ1-5; D gene unclear. The CDR3 is made up of 12 amino acids. Germline V gene data show CDR1 as ENHRY and CDR2 as SYGVKD. The DNA for the CDR3 is TGTGCCAGCAGTGGTCAGAATCAGCCCCAGCATTTT. Amino acids: CASSGQNQPQHF.

The chain employs TRBV7-3 and TRBJ2-3; D unresolved. The germline V gene has CDR1 SGHTA and CDR2 FQGTGA. The CDR3 sequence is 13 residues long. Trimming pared 2 bases from V and 6 bases from J, leaving 9 bases between. In DNA, the CDR3 is TGTGCCAGCAGCTTAGCTAGTGCGGATACGCAGTATTTT. It codes for CASSLASADTQYF.

In its sample, this clone was seen a few times. J is TRBJ2-7 and V is TRBV5-1, with 7 bases aligning to TRBD2. The germline V gene encodes CDR1 SGHRS and CDR2 YFSETQ. The CDR3 consists of 14 residues. Unmatched junction bases numbered 9, after V lost 2 bases and J lost 7 bases. For the CDR3, the DNA is TGCGCCAGCAGCTTCTGGGAGGGGTCTCGGGAGCAGTACTTC. Its translation is CASSFWEGSREQYF.

This clone was seen a few times. The chain is built from TRBV14 and TRBJ2-7, with D hard to call. V shed 4 bases and J shed 0 bases, with 13 bases lying between them. This CDR3 has 15 amino acids. CDR1 is SGHDN and CDR2 is FVKESK in the germline V gene. In DNA, the CDR3 is TGTGCCAGCAGCCGAGACGCTAGTGCCTCCTACGAGCAGTACTTC. Translating gives CASSRDASASYEQYF.